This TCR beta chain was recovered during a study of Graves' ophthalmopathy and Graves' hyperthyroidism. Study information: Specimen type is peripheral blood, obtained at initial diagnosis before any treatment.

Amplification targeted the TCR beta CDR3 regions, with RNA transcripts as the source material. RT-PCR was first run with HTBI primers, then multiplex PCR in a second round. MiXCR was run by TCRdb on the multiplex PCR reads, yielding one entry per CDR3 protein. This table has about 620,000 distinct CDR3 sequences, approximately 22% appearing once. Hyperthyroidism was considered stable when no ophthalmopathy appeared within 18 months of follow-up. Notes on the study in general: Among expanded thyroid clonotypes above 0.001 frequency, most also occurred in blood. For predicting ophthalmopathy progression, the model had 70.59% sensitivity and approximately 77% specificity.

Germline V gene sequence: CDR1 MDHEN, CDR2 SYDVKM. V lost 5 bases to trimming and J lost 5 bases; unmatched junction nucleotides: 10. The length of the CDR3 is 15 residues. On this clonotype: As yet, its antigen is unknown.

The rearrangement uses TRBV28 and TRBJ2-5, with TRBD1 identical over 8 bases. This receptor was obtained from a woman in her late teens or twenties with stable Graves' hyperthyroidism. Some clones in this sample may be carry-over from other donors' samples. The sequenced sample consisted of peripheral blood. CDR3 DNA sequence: TGTGCCAGCAGTCAAACGACAGGGGTTTTGGAGACCCAGTACTTC. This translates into CASSQTTGVLETQYF.